Given below is one TCR beta chain in context. The antigen remains undetermined. One junction end does not reproduce the germline sequence, and a read error may be involved. Treg sorting used a CD4+CD25+CD127-/low gate. CDR3 size: 18 residues. CDR1 is MGHRA, CDR2 YSYEKL, per germline. Using its own MiXCR run on the 5' RACE reads, TCRdb lists one record per CDR3 protein. This table holds some 40,000 distinct CDR3 sequences, approximately 23% found once. Study results and caveats: In terms of TCR gene usage, tumor memory CD4+ T cells clustered together with blood and lymph node memory CD4+ cells, as well as with lymph node naive CD4+ cells.

This TCR derives from a female donor with breast cancer. This chain links TRBV4-1 with TRBJ2-5; the match to TRBD2 covers 8 bases. Sequenced sample: Tregs sorted from a lymph node. CDR3 sequence: CASGHRLTSGRREETQYF. The CDR3, as DNA: TGCGCCAGCGGCCACCGCTTGACCAGCGGGAGACGAGAAGAGACCCAGTACTTC.